This entry lists 21 T cell receptor beta chains sequenced from one sample in a study of shared clonotypes between healthy human individuals. The table came from immunoSEQ multiplex PCR; TCRdb's copy has only in-frame clones and leaves some out. The sample has hundreds of thousands of clones, approximately 95% seen once. As defined, naive CD8 cells were CD45RO-negative and positively selected for CCR7, with terminally differentiated effector memory CD45RA+ cells excluded. The sample taken for sequencing was naive CD8+ T cells sorted from blood. Receptors were obtained from a woman in her 30s in good health.

The chain is built from TRBV7-8 and TRBJ2-1; 15 bases map to TRBD2. Germline CDR1 and CDR2: SGHVS and FQNEAQ. CDR3 length: 17 amino acids. Trimming removed 3 bases from V and 8 bases from J; junction bases left unmatched: 8. For the CDR3, the DNA is TGTGCCAGCAGCTTCCCGGGACTAGCGGGAGGACGGGATGAGCAGTTCTTC. Translation gives CASSFPGLAGGRDEQFF.

J is TRBJ2-1 and V is TRBV20-1; maybe TRBD1 (6 bases). There are 11 residues in the CDR3. Germline V gene data show CDR1 as DFQATT and CDR2 as SNEGSKA (reference sequence). The V and J ends lost 5 bases and 7 bases respectively, with 9 bases between them. The CDR3 DNA reads TGCAGTGCTGATAGGGGGAATGAGCAGTTCTTC. Amino acids: CSADRGNEQFF.

The chain recombines TRBV9 with TRBJ2-7, with 8 positions matching TRBD1. The germline gives CDR1 SGDLS, CDR2 YYNGEE. J gave up 2 bases and V 3 bases, and 7 bases lay outside the gene matches. The CDR3 has 15 residues. The CDR3 DNA is TGTGCCAGCAGCGCCCGGACAGGGAAGCCCTACGAGCAGTACTTC. Translation: CASSARTGKPYEQYF.

This clone has only one observation. CDR3 bases: TGTGCCAGCAGTCCCCTCAGGGAGCTAGCCAAAAACATTCAGTACTTC. Its protein is CASSPLRELAKNIQYF. The chain is built from TRBV6-6 and TRBJ2-4; perhaps D is TRBD1 or TRBD2 (5 bases each). V lost 5 bases, J lost 0 bases, and 14 bases lay in between. Germline V CDR1 and CDR2: MNHNY, SVGAGI (reference sequence). This CDR3 has 16 residues.

The V gene is TRBV4-1, the J gene TRBJ1-1; D is unresolved. The CDR3 sequence is 14 residues long. Germline CDR1 is MGHRA and CDR2 is YSYEKL. Trimming cost V 4 bases and J 4 bases, with 13 bases left between them. In nucleotides, the CDR3 is TGCGCCAGCAGCCTAGGGCTCACGGGCACTGAAGCTTTCTTT. It encodes CASSLGLTGTEAFF.

The rearrangement uses TRBV30 and TRBJ1-1, with D possibly TRBD1 on 5 matching bases. The CDR3 totals 12 residues. Per germline, CDR1 GTSNPN and CDR2 SVGIG (reference sequence). V was trimmed by 1 base and J by 9 bases, leaving 12 bases between them. CDR3 region: CAWSAGGGQAFF. The CDR3 DNA is TGTGCCTGGAGTGCCGGGGGTGGGCAAGCTTTCTTT. The full variable domain, its missing parts supplied by reference TRBV30 and TRBJ1-1, is SQTIHQWPATLVQPVGSPLSLECTVEGTSNPNLYWYRQAAGRGLQLLFYSVGIGQISSEVPQNLSASRPQDRQFILSSKKLLLSDSGFYLCAWSAGGGQAFFGQGTRLTVV.

This clone is a singleton in its sample. The chain is built from TRBV9 and TRBJ2-1, with 8 bases identical to TRBD2. V gave up 4 bases and J gave up 10 bases; unmatched junction bases: 10. The CDR3 runs to 14 residues. The germline V gene encodes CDR1 SGDLS and CDR2 YYNGEE. The CDR3 spells CASSSASGRREQFF. In DNA, the CDR3 is TGTGCCAGCAGCTCGGCTAGCGGGCGTCGAGAGCAGTTCTTC.

The rearrangement joins TRBV6-5 to TRBJ1-4; no reliable D call. V lost 0 bases, J lost 8 bases, and 10 bases lay in between. Germline V gene data show CDR1 as MNHEY and CDR2 as SVGAGI. The CDR3 is 14 residues long. CDR3 sequence reads: CASSYSKAGEKLFF. CDR3 in DNA: TGTGCCAGCAGTTACTCAAAAGCGGGGGAAAAACTGTTTTTT.

CDR3 amino acids: CASSFGQGYTF. CDR3 sequence (DNA): TGTGCCAGCAGTTTCGGGCAAGGCTACACCTTC. The chain carries TRBV28 and TRBJ1-2; D is unclear. The CDR3 sequence is 11 residues long. Between the trimmed V and J ends, which lost 3 bases and 8 bases, there was a span of 7 bases. Germline V gene sequence: CDR1 MDHEN, CDR2 SYDVKM.

The chain uses TRBV28 and TRBJ2-3, with TRBD2 identical over 8 bases. CDR1 MDHEN and CDR2 SYDVKM come from the germline V gene. This CDR3 contains 15 residues. Trimming took 2 bases from V and 2 from J; bases not matched to a gene: 3. The chain's CDR3 is CASSLPAGATDTQYF. Written as DNA, the CDR3 is TGTGCCAGCAGTTTACCAGCGGGAGCCACAGATACGCAGTATTTT.

This sequence joins TRBV4-2 and TRBJ2-7; D gene ambiguous. Trimming shortened V by 0 bases and J by 6 bases, and 12 bases separated the two germline ends. Germline V CDR1 and CDR2: LGHNA, YNFKEQ. The CDR3 is 14 residues long. DNA of the CDR3: TGTGCCAGCAGCCAAGAGGGCAGTGGTGGCGAGCAGTACTTC. Encoded protein: CASSQEGSGGEQYF.

The chain joins TRBV4-1 to TRBJ1-4; 10 nucleotides agree with TRBD1. CDR1 is MGHRA, CDR2 YSYEKL, per germline. The CDR3 is 17 residues long. Losses at the gene ends were 4 bases for V and 2 bases for J; bases not matched to a gene: 7. The CDR3 DNA reads as TGCGCCAGCAGCCCCCGGGACAGGGGAAATACTAATGAAAAACTGTTTTTT. This codes for CASSPRDRGNTNEKLFF.

The chain joins TRBV7-9 to TRBJ1-1; D is ambiguous. This CDR3 is built from 12 residues. The V gene's germline CDR1 is SEHNR and CDR2 FQNEAQ (reference sequence). The V gene lost 7 bases and the J gene lost 2 bases, with 8 bases spanning the gap. The CDR3 loop reads CASTEANTEAFF. CDR3 DNA: TGTGCCAGCACAGAAGCTAACACTGAAGCTTTCTTT.

The rearrangement joins TRBV27 to TRBJ2-7; D is unclear. CDR1 is MNHEY and CDR2 is SMNVEV in the germline V gene (reference sequence). The CDR3 covers 14 residues. The V gene lost 0 bases and the J gene lost 0 bases, with 6 bases spanning the gap. The CDR3 loop is CASSLSADSYEQYF. CDR3 in DNA: TGTGCCAGCAGTTTATCGGCAGACTCCTACGAGCAGTACTTC.

V and J are TRBV9 and TRBJ1-3; a weak D match, TRBD1 (5 bases). The V gene lost 0 bases and the J gene lost 1 base, with 11 bases spanning the gap. The CDR3 runs 16 residues. CDR1 is SGDLS and CDR2 is YYNGEE in the germline V gene. CDR3 amino acids: CASSVEGAGSGNTIYF. The CDR3 DNA reads as TGTGCCAGCAGCGTAGAAGGGGCTGGATCTGGAAACACCATATATTTT. Full variable domain (outside the CDR3, taken from reference TRBV9 and TRBJ1-3): DSGVTQTPKHLITATGQRVTLRCSPRSGDLSVYWYQQSLDQGLQFLIQYYNGEERAKGNILERFSAQQFPDLHSELNLSSLELGDSALYFCASSVEGAGSGNTIYFGEGSWLTVV.

Here the CDR3 DNA reads TGTGCCTGGACTAGCGGGAGCATCCCCCAAGAGACCCAGTACTTC. This encodes CAWTSGSIPQETQYF. This chain joins TRBV30 and TRBJ2-5; 10 nucleotides agree with TRBD2. This CDR3 comprises 15 residues. V shed 4 bases, J shed 1 base, and the junction held 6 bases outside the gene matches. The germline gives CDR1 GTSNPN, CDR2 SVGIG (reference sequence). Full variable domain (missing parts from reference TRBV30 and TRBJ2-5): SQTIHQWPATLVQPVGSPLSLECTVEGTSNPNLYWYRQAAGRGLQLLFYSVGIGQISSEVPQNLSASRPQDRQFILSSKKLLLSDSGFYLCAWTSGSIPQETQYFGPGTRLLVL.

This chain connects TRBV20-1 to TRBJ1-6; D unclear. The CDR3 covers 11 residues. Germline V CDR1 and CDR2: DFQATT, SNEGSKA (reference sequence). V was trimmed by 6 bases and J by 9 bases, leaving 9 bases between them. The CDR3 bases are TGCAGTGCCCTAGGGCGTTCACCCCTCCACTTT. This encodes CSALGRSPLHF.

This clone was seen a handful of times. In the same sample, other DNA sequences code for this CDR3. The gene calls are TRBV27 and TRBJ1-1; D remains ambiguous. The germline gives CDR1 MNHEY, CDR2 SMNVEV (reference sequence). The CDR3 has 13 amino acids. V lost 3 bases to trimming and J lost 0 bases, with 5 bases between them. In DNA form, the CDR3 reads TGTGCCAGCAGTTTGCAGCTGAACACTGAAGCTTTCTTT. It codes for CASSLQLNTEAFF.

V is TRBV14 and J is TRBJ1-2; D might be TRBD1 (5 bases). This CDR3 is built from 15 residues. Germline V gene data show CDR1 as SGHDN and CDR2 as FVKESK. V lost 5 bases, J lost 6 bases, and 19 bases lay in between. In DNA form, the CDR3 reads TGTGCCAGCAGCTTGAGCTTCAGACAGACGGATGGCTACACCTTC. Its translation: CASSLSFRQTDGYTF.

This rearrangement joins TRBV15 to TRBJ2-6; D gene uncertain. The V end was cut by 1 base, the J end by 2 bases, with 12 bases between. The germline gives CDR1 LNHNV, CDR2 YYDKDF (reference sequence). This CDR3 contains 17 residues. CDR3 bases: TGTGCCACCAGCAGAGGAGTCGGGCAGGCTGGGGCCAACGTCCTGACTTTC. Translation: CATSRGVGQAGANVLTF.

In nucleotides, the CDR3 is TGTGCCAGCAGCCCGACAACAGGCTATGGCTACACCTTC. It yields the protein CASSPTTGYGYTF. The chain couples TRBV5-4 to TRBJ1-2; D is possibly TRBD1 (5 bases). The germline V and J ends were trimmed by 4 bases and 4 bases, with 11 bases remaining between them. The CDR3 loop spans 13 amino acids. The germline V gene encodes CDR1 SGHNT and CDR2 YYREEE (reference sequence).